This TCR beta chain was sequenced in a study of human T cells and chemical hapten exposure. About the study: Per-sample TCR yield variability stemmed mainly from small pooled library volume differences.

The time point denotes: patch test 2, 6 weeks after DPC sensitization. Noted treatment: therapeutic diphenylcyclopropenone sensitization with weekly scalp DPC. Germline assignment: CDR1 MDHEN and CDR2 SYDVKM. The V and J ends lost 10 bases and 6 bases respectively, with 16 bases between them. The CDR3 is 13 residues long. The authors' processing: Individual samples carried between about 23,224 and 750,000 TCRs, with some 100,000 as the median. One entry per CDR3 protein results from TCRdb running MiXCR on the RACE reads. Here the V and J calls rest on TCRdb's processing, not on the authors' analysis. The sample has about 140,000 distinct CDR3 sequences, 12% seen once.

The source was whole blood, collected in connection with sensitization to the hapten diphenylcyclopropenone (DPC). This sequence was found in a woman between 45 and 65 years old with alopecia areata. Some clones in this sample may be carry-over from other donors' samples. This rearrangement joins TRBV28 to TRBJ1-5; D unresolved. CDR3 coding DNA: TGTGCCACCTGGGAGGTCGCGAGTCAGCCCCAGCATTTT. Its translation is CATWEVASQPQHF.